This T cell receptor beta chain is from a study of CD4 T cells in relation to SARS-CoV-2 and coronaviruses (dated by TCRdb to the early 2020s). Notes on the research overall: The full convalescent cohort of about a dozen patients had a median age of about 37 years, ranging from roughly 21 to 72 years. The roughly 12 convalescent patients included 8 males and 4 females; two subjects were Hispanic. Using patient-derived lymphoblastoid cell lines, the shared crossreactive spike epitopes were mapped to their HLA restriction. Memory CD4+ T cell crossreactivity between SARS-CoV-2 and common cold coronavirus spike proteins was assessed at the TCR clonotype level in the study. Samples from a few pre-COVID donors and the naive versus memory experiments were sequenced with the Adaptive Biotechnologies TCR-sequencing kit; other data were Illumina-based. A different, Illumina-based TCR-beta assay was used to sequence expansion assays from other donors in the study. What the study reported, not specific to this receptor: Compared with monoreactive clones, crossreactive clones had significantly weaker SARS-CoV-2-driven expansion, a result consistent with antigenic imprinting. Because no donor provided both pre-pandemic and post-infection samples, tracing the source of pre-existing responses was limited. Small numbers of patients and of tested TCRs were a limitation of the study. Sequencing of naive versus memory cells indicated that the assay detects memory recall responses, not primary responses primed during culture. In roughly 65% of donors, memory CD4+ clonotypes turned up that crossrecognized SARS-CoV-2 and at least one common cold coronavirus spike. Crossreactivity analysis centred on spike protein, so crossreactivity against other viral proteins was not assessed.

Uncultured naive and memory CD4+ T cell DNA received deep-resolution immunoSEQ TCR-beta sequencing. On the study's bioinformatics: During preprocessing, nonproductive sequences were removed, along with CDR3s that did not begin with C, did not end with F or W, or were shorter than 7 amino acids. Cultured and uncultured naive and memory CD4+ repertoires were searched for previously identified spike- and CEF-reactive CDR3s. CDR3 homology was measured as pairwise Levenshtein distance, computed with the stringdist R package after trimming three terminal residues from each end. TCRdb re-hosts the immuneACCESS table, in-frame sequences only. Its copies lack some clones; in the studies checked, an unresolved V gene accounts for under half of them, and the cause for the rest is not known. V, J and clone size were drawn from that table, and D and trimming were deduced from the DNA. This sample holds tens of thousands of clones; around 89% were observed only once. The ten most abundant clones make up roughly a tenth of the sample.

Per the germline V gene, SGHAT is the CDR1 and FQNNGV is the CDR2. Including cysteine and phenylalanine, the CDR3 has 16 amino acids. Left in the record is the CDR3 DNA by itself, 48 bases read in frame from the first base. Trimmed from V: 3 bases; trimmed from J: 5 bases; junction bases lacking a gene match: 8. Naive and memory CD4+ T cells were separated from cryopreserved PBMCs through CD4 enrichment, which was followed by EasySep naive CD4+ T cell enrichment. Ficoll-Paque PLUS gradient centrifugation was used to isolate PBMCs from leukapheresis product or whole blood. PBMCs were either used fresh in the expansion assay or cryopreserved at -140 degrees C. The QIAamp Micro DNA Kit was used to extract genomic DNA from the CD4+ T cells. In regard to this clone: There is no known antigen for this receptor. Base qualities were left out, and no much larger clone turns up one base away.

The chain couples TRBV11-2 to TRBJ1-4, with 8 bases aligning to TRBD1. Sequenced: memory CD4+ T cells from PBMCs. The sample's cell subset or site label is to be understood as: memory (non-naive) CD4+ T cells. The receptor was derived from an adult with COVID-19. The sequenced DNA: TGTGCCAGCAGCTTGGAGTACAGGGGGGGAAATGAAAAACTGTTTTTT. This gives the protein CASSLEYRGGNEKLFF.